This is a list of T cell receptor beta chains from one sample in a study of T-cell reconstitution after alpha-beta-depleted transplantation in children. TCRdb reprocessed the PCR reads with MiXCR, giving one entry per CDR3 protein. The repertoire holds fewer than 250,000 distinct CDR3 sequences, with approximately 17% as singletons. Specimen: PBMCs, mostly from graft donor cells, collected 360 days after TCRalphabeta/CD19-depleted stem cell transplant. The receptors come from a male patient between 2 and 10 years old who had a stem cell transplant for acute lymphoblastic leukemia, so the T cells may come from the graft donor. The conserved cysteine and the conserved F or W are not part of the CDR3 here.

v_call cdr3_length cdr3_aa
TRBV28 12 ASRGQGGHYEQY
TRBV12-3/TRBV12-4 13 ASSLQGAGNSPLH
TRBV7-2 12 ASSRGQGDSPLH
TRBV7-8 13 ASSPVPLSSYEQY
TRBV5-1 14 ASSLEGQGPSYEQY
TRBV7-7 14 ASSLGASGGTGELF
TRBV7-9 9 ASSGRDPAF
TRBV6-1 14 ASSRRTGTYNSPLH
TRBV27 14 ASSLPSGVNTGELF
TRBV7-9 13 ASPRSGDYNSPLH
TRBV30 11 AWSPGANYGYT
TRBV29-1 11 SAGWGTQETQY
TRBV5-5 14 ASSLYALGQGETQY
TRBV10-3 11 AISGGGFTEAF
TRBV29-1 14 SVHSGTGKNYNEQF
TRBV5-1 12 ASSLIRNTGELF
TRBV28 15 ASSLGSGGGMGNEQF
TRBV12-5 17 ASGLVGNPLANSGNTIY
TRBV30 11 AWMRQGDETQY
TRBV29-1 11 SVVEENTGELF
TRBV10-3 13 AISGPGTGRTEAF
TRBV12-3/TRBV12-4 10 ASSFRSYGYT
TRBV12-3/TRBV12-4 13 ASRTGLSGANVLT
TRBV25-1 11 ASSVTGTHEQY
TRBV19 12 ASSMEGGDYEQY
TRBV29-1 11 SVDDRGLDEQF
TRBV11-2 16 ASSSTSGGDPSYNEQF
TRBV28 15 ASRQTAPGQGGTEAF